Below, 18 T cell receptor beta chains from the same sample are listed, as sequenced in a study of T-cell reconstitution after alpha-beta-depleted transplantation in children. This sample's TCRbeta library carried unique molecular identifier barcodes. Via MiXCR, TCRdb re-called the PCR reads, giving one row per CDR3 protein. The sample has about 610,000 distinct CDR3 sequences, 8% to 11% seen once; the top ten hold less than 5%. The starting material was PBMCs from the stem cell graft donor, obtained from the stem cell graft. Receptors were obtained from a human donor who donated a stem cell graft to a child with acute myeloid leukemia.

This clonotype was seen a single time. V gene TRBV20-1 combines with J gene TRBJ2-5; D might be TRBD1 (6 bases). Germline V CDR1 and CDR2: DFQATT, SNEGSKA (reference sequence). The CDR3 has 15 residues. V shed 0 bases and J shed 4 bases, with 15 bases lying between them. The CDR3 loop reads CSARDSAGASETQYF. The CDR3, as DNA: TGCAGTGCTAGAGATTCTGCAGGGGCCTCAGAGACCCAGTACTTC.

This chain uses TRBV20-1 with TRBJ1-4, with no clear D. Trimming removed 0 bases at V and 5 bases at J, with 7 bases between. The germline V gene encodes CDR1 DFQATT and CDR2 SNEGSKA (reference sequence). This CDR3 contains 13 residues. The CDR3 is CSARDRLNEKLFF. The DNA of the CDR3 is TGCAGTGCTAGAGATAGGCTAAATGAAAAACTGTTTTTT.

The CDR3 DNA reads as TGCAGCGTAACAGTGATAGGGAACACCGGGGAGCTGTTTTTT. Its protein is CSVTVIGNTGELFF. This chain uses TRBV29-1 with TRBJ2-2; D remains unclear. V lost 6 bases, J lost 1 base, and 12 bases lay in between. Germline V CDR1 and CDR2: SQVTM, ANQGSEA. The CDR3 is 14 residues long.

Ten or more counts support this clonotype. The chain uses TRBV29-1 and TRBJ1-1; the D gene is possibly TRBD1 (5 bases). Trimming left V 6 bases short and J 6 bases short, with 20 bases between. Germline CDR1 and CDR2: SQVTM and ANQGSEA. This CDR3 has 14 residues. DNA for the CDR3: TGCAGCGTCTCGGGACGCCCCGGCGGAGCTGAAGCTTTCTTT. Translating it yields CSVSGRPGGAEAFF.

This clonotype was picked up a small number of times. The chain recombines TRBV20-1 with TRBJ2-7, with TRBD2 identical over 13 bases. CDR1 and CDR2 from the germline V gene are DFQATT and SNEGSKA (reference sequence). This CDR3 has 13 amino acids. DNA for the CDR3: TGCAGGGGGACTAGCGGGGTCTCCTACGAGCAGTACTTC. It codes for CRGTSGVSYEQYF.

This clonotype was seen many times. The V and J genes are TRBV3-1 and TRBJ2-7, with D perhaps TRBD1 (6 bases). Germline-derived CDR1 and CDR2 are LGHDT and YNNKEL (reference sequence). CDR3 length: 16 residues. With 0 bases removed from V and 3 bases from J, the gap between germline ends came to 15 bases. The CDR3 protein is CASSQDRGTRFYEQYF. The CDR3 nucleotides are TGTGCCAGCAGCCAAGATAGAGGGACAAGGTTCTACGAGCAGTACTTC.

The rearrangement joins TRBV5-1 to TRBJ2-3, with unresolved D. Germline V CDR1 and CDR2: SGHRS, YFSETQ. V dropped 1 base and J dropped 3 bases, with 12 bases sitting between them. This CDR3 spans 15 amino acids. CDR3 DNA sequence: TGCGCCAGCAGCTTGTCCGGCTATGGGACAGATACGCAGTATTTT. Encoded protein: CASSLSGYGTDTQYF.

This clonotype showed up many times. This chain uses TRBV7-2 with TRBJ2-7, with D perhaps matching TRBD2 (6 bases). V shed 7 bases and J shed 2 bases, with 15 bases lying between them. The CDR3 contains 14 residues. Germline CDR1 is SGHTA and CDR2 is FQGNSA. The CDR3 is CASMGLIGPYEQYF. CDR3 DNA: TGTGCCAGCATGGGACTGATCGGGCCCTACGAGCAGTACTTC.

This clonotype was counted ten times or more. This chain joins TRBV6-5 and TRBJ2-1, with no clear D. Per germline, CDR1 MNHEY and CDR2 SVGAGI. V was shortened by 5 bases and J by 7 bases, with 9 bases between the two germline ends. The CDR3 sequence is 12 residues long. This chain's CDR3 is CASSTRPNEQFF. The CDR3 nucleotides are TGTGCCAGCAGTACGAGACCAAATGAGCAGTTCTTC.

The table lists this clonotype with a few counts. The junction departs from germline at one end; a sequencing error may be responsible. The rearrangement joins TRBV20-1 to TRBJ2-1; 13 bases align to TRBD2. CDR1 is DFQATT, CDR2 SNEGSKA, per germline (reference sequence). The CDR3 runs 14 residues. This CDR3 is CSTSGRAIYNEQFF. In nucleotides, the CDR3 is TGCAGTACTAGCGGGAGGGCCATCTACAATGAGCAGTTCTTC.

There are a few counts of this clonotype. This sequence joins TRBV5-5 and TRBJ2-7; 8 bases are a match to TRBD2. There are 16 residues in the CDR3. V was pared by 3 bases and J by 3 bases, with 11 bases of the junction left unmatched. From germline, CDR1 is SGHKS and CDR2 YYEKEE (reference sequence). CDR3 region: CASSYSTSAEYYEQYF. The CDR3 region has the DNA TGTGCCAGCAGCTACTCGACTAGCGCCGAGTACTACGAGCAGTACTTC.

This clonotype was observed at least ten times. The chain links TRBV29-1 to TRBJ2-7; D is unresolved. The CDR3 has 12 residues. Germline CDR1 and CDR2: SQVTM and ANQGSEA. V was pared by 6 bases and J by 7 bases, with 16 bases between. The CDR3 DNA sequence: TGCAGCGTCCTCCAGCTGGAGCGAGAGCAGTACTTC. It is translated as CSVLQLEREQYF.

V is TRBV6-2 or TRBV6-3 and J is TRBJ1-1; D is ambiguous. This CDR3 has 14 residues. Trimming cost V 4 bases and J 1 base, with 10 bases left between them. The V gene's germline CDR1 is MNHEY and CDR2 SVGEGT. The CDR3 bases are TGTGCCAGCAGTTCCCCCGCACGGAACACTGAAGCTTTCTTT. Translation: CASSSPARNTEAFF.

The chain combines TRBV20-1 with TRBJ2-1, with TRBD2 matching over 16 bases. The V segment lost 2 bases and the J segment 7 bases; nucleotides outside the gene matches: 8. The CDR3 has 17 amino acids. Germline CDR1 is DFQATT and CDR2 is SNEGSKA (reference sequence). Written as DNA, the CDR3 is TGCAGTGCTAGACTGGGGACTAGCGGGAGGGTAAGGAATGAGCAGTTCTTC. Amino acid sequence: CSARLGTSGRVRNEQFF.

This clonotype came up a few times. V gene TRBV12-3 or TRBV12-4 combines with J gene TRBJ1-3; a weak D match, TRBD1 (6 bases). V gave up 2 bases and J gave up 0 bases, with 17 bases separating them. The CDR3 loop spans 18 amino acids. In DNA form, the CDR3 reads TGTGCCAGCAGTTTAAAGCGCACAGGGACTGGCTCTGGAAACACCATATATTTT. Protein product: CASSLKRTGTGSGNTIYF.

CDR3 sequence (DNA): TGTGCCAGCAGCCAAGATTATGGGACGAACACCGGGGAGCTGTTTTTT. This sequence encodes CASSQDYGTNTGELFF. This chain uses TRBV4-2 with TRBJ2-2; D unresolved. Trimming took 0 bases from V and 0 from J, leaving 8 bases between them. The CDR3 is 16 amino acids. Germline values: CDR1 LGHNA, CDR2 YNFKEQ.

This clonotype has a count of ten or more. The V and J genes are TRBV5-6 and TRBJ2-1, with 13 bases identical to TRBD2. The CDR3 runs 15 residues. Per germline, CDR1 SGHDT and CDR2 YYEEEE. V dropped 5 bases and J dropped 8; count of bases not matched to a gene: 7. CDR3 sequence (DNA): TGTGCCAGCAGACCCCAGGGACTAGCGGGACATGAGCAGTTCTTC. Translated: CASRPQGLAGHEQFF.

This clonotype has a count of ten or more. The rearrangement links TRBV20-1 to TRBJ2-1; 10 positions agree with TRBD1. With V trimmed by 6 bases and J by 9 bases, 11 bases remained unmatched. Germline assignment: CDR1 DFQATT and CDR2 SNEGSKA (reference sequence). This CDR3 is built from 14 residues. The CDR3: CSALGDRGLSEQFF. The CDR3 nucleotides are TGCAGTGCCCTTGGGGACAGGGGTTTAAGTGAGCAGTTCTTC.